Shown below are 24 T cell receptor beta chains from a single sample sequenced in a study of blood T cell repertoires in COVID-19. This table comes from immunoSEQ multiplex PCR, and its TCRdb copy is limited to in-frame clones, with some not included. This table has 150,000 to 200,000 clones, more than 85% appearing once. Sequenced sample: peripheral blood. All receptors derive from a man aged 70 or older with active or convalescent COVID-19.

The rearrangement joins TRBV5-1 to TRBJ1-3; no firm D call. In germline, CDR1 is SGHRS, CDR2 YFSETQ. Trimming took 0 bases from V and 2 from J, leaving 9 bases between them. This CDR3 comprises 15 residues. In DNA, the CDR3 is TGCGCCAGCAGCTTGGTCGGGATAGCTGGAAACACCATATATTTT. This sequence encodes CASSLVGIAGNTIYF.

This clone came up many times. The rearrangement links TRBV28 to TRBJ1-1; the match to TRBD1 covers 7 bases. V dropped 6 bases and J dropped 4; count of bases not matched to a gene: 8. Germline V gene sequence: CDR1 MDHEN, CDR2 SYDVKM. CDR3 length: 14 amino acids. The CDR3 here is CASSPAPGGTEAFF. Here the CDR3 DNA reads TGTGCCAGCAGCCCCGCCCCAGGGGGCACTGAAGCTTTCTTT.

As for this clone: Different DNA sequences within this sample yield the same CDR3. This chain links TRBV7-2 with TRBJ1-5, with D perhaps matching TRBD1 (5 bases). The CDR3 loop spans 14 amino acids. Germline V gene data show CDR1 as SGHTA and CDR2 as FQGNSA. V lost 6 bases to trimming and J lost 2 bases, with 11 bases between them. Written as DNA, the CDR3 is TGTGCCAGCAGTCCTGGGGGGGGCAATCAGCCCCAGCATTTT. Residues: CASSPGGGNQPQHF.

This clone appeared a few times. The genes are TRBV7-2 and TRBJ2-2; 10 bases fit TRBD2. Germline assignment: CDR1 SGHTA and CDR2 FQGNSA. The length of the CDR3 is 17 residues. V trimming: 4 bases; J trimming: 5 bases; junction bases outside the gene matches: 10. The CDR3, as DNA: TGTGCCAGCAGCTCAGGGACTAGCGAGAGGAGAACCGGGGAGCTGTTTTTT. Its protein product is CASSSGTSERRTGELFF.

The rearrangement uses TRBV24-1 and TRBJ2-1; D is unresolved. V was pared by 10 bases and J by 4 bases, with 7 bases between. This CDR3 is 11 amino acids long. Germline loops: CDR1 KGHDR, CDR2 SFDVKD. CDR3 DNA: TGTGCCACTTCCGGGTACAATGAGCAGTTCTTC. It yields the protein CATSGYNEQFF.

The V and J genes are TRBV28 and TRBJ1-1; 7 nucleotides agree with TRBD1. This CDR3 is 15 amino acids long. V lost 7 bases and J lost 3; bases outside the gene matches: 11. Germline V gives CDR1 MDHEN, CDR2 SYDVKM. CDR3 nucleotides: TGTGCCAGCACCGCCCCCGGGACAGAGGACACTGAAGCTTTCTTT. It yields the protein CASTAPGTEDTEAFF.

The chain joins TRBV30 to TRBJ1-3; no firm D call. CDR3 length equals 14 residues. Germline lookup yields CDR1 GTSNPN and CDR2 SVGIG (reference sequence). V lost 4 bases and J lost 0, with 10 bases in between. The CDR3 DNA reads TGTGCCTGGACCGCCGGTAGCTCTGGAAACACCATATATTTT. Translating it yields CAWTAGSSGNTIYF.

This clone was seen once. This rearrangement joins TRBV9 to TRBJ2-3, with 9 bases that match TRBD1. The V segment lost 3 bases and the J segment 0 bases; nucleotides outside the gene matches: 14. The CDR3 runs 19 residues. CDR1 and CDR2 from the germline V gene are SGDLS and YYNGEE. CDR3 protein: CASSADRGIRMDSTDTQYF. The DNA for the CDR3 is TGTGCCAGCAGCGCGGACAGGGGAATACGTATGGATAGCACAGATACGCAGTATTTT.

This clone was detected a few times. J is TRBJ2-7 and V is TRBV10-2, with a possible D match to TRBD1 (6 bases). The CDR3 spans 15 residues. Deletions cut 6 bases from V and 0 bases from J, with 15 bases between. Per germline, CDR1 WSHSY and CDR2 SAAADI. CDR3 nucleotides: TGCGCCAGCAGGACCCCGTCAGGGGCCTCCTACGAGCAGTACTTC. Its translation: CASRTPSGASYEQYF.

This sequence joins TRBV4-3 and TRBJ2-2, with D tentatively TRBD2 (6 bases). CDR1 is LGHNA, CDR2 YSLEER, per germline. The CDR3 contains 16 residues. The V end was cut by 4 bases, the J end by 2 bases, with 14 bases between. The CDR3 loop is CASSPSAGTNTGELFF. The CDR3 nucleotides read TGCGCCAGCAGCCCTTCGGCAGGGACTAACACCGGGGAGCTGTTTTTT.

This chain connects TRBV9 to TRBJ2-5; D call uncertain. The V end was cut by 2 bases, the J end by 0 bases, with 11 bases between. Looked up from germline, CDR1 is SGDLS and CDR2 is YYNGEE. This CDR3 is 15 amino acids long. The CDR3 sequence is CASSVRPGYQETQYF. CDR3 coding DNA: TGTGCCAGCAGCGTCCGACCCGGGTACCAAGAGACCCAGTACTTC.

This rearrangement joins TRBV28 to TRBJ2-5; possibly TRBD1 for D (5 bases). The germline V gene has CDR1 MDHEN and CDR2 SYDVKM. Deletions cut 1 base from V and 4 bases from J, with 13 bases between. The CDR3 loop spans 15 amino acids. The CDR3 region has the DNA TGTGCCAGCAGTTTATCGGCAGGGCCCGTAGAGACCCAGTACTTC. It specifies CASSLSAGPVETQYF.

This chain links TRBV3-1 (or the pseudogene TRBV3-2) with TRBJ2-3, with 8 bases fitting TRBD2. The V segment lost 0 bases and the J segment 9 bases; nucleotides outside the gene matches: 5. CDR3 length equals 14 residues. Per the germline V gene, CDR1 is LGHDT and CDR2 is YNNKEL (reference sequence). This CDR3 is CASSQEGLASTQYF. The CDR3, as DNA: TGTGCCAGCAGCCAAGAAGGACTAGCCAGCACGCAGTATTTT.

The chain recombines TRBV5-6 with TRBJ1-2, with a weak D call TRBD1 (5 bases). The CDR3 totals 15 residues. Germline CDR1 is SGHDT and CDR2 is YYEEEE. The V end was cut by 2 bases, the J end by 4 bases, with 15 bases between. The CDR3 loop is CASSFSHLGGYGYTF. CDR3 nucleotide sequence: TGTGCCAGCAGCTTCTCACATTTGGGGGGCTATGGCTACACCTTC.

This rearrangement joins TRBV30 to TRBJ1-2; no clear D gene. CDR3 length equals 12 residues. Trimming stripped 2 bases from V and 4 bases from J, with 8 bases between. Germline CDR1 is GTSNPN and CDR2 is SVGIG (reference sequence). The CDR3 reads CAWSPVSYGYTF. CDR3 nucleotide sequence: TGTGCCTGGAGTCCCGTATCCTATGGCTACACCTTC.

The chain has TRBV30 and TRBJ1-2, with D possibly TRBD1 on 5 matching bases. This CDR3 is 14 amino acids long. Germline CDR1 and CDR2: GTSNPN and SVGIG (reference sequence). V lost 4 bases and J 1 base, leaving 13 bases between the germline ends. The CDR3 reads CAWMPRGGNYGYTF. The CDR3 nucleotides are TGTGCCTGGATGCCCCGGGGGGGTAACTATGGCTACACCTTC.

The chain joins TRBV5-1 to TRBJ2-2; D might be TRBD1 (8 bases). This CDR3 has 15 residues. V was clipped by 2 bases and J by 4 bases, with 12 bases between them. The germline CDR1 and CDR2 sequences are SGHRS and YFSETQ. For the CDR3, the DNA is TGCGCCAGCAGCTTACACAGGGGGGGCACCGGGGAGCTGTTTTTT. Amino acids: CASSLHRGGTGELFF.

This chain uses TRBV7-9 with TRBJ1-4, with 10 bases matching TRBD1. V was clipped by 6 bases and J by 8 bases; unmatched bases: 9. This CDR3 region has 15 residues. Germline CDR1 and CDR2: SEHNR and FQNEAQ (reference sequence). The CDR3 here is CASSSPDRGGEKLFF. The DNA for the CDR3 is TGTGCCAGCAGTTCTCCGGACAGGGGGGGCGAAAAACTGTTTTTT.

The chain employs TRBV3-1 (or the pseudogene TRBV3-2) and TRBJ2-6, with no clear D. Trimming removed 5 bases at V and 1 base at J, with 3 bases between. From germline, CDR1 is LGHDT and CDR2 YNNKEL (reference sequence). This CDR3 is 13 amino acids long. CDR3 nucleotides: TGTGCCAGCAGCTCTTCTGGGGCCAACGTCCTGACTTTC. Translation gives CASSSSGANVLTF.

The table lists this clone with many counts. The rearrangement uses TRBV6-5 and TRBJ1-2; D is perhaps TRBD1 (6 bases). The V and J ends lost 0 bases and 10 bases respectively, with 18 bases between them. CDR1 MNHEY and CDR2 SVGAGI come from the germline V gene. The CDR3 consists of 15 residues. The DNA for the CDR3 is TGTGCCAGCAGTTACTCCACCGGGACACCGACCCTCTACACCTTC. Its translation is CASSYSTGTPTLYTF.

This clone was counted once. The chain is built from TRBV27 and TRBJ1-6; TRBD1 matches 8 bases. Germline V CDR1 and CDR2: MNHEY, SMNVEV (reference sequence). V shed 2 bases and J 10 bases; nucleotides not matched to a gene: 7. This CDR3 is built from 15 residues. In DNA, the CDR3 is TGTGCCAGCAGTTTAATGGCAGGGGGCGACTCACCCCTCCACTTT. This gives the protein CASSLMAGGDSPLHF.

The chain combines TRBV7-2 with TRBJ2-5, with a tentative D call TRBD2 (5 bases). Per the germline V gene, CDR1 is SGHTA and CDR2 is FQGNSA. The CDR3 sequence is 12 residues long. The V and J ends lost 6 bases and 5 bases respectively, with 10 bases between them. The CDR3 DNA follows: TGTGCCAGCAGTTTTCGAGGGGAGACCCAGTACTTC. It translates to CASSFRGETQYF.

The rearrangement links TRBV10-3 to TRBJ1-4; a weak D match, TRBD1 (6 bases). This CDR3 spans 15 amino acids. Deletions cut 6 bases from V and 1 base from J, with 12 bases between. Per germline, CDR1 ENHRY and CDR2 SYGVKD. CDR3 in DNA: TGTGCCATCAGCCCTACAGGGATAACTAATGAAAAACTGTTTTTT. Translation gives CAISPTGITNEKLFF.

The chain uses TRBV6-2 or TRBV6-3 and TRBJ2-7, with 7 bases that match TRBD2. This CDR3 is 12 amino acids long. V gave up 4 bases and J gave up 7 bases; unmatched junction bases: 4. Germline V CDR1 and CDR2: MNHEY, SVGEGT. The CDR3 sequence: CASSWGGTEQYF. DNA for the CDR3: TGTGCCAGCAGTTGGGGGGGGACGGAGCAGTACTTC.